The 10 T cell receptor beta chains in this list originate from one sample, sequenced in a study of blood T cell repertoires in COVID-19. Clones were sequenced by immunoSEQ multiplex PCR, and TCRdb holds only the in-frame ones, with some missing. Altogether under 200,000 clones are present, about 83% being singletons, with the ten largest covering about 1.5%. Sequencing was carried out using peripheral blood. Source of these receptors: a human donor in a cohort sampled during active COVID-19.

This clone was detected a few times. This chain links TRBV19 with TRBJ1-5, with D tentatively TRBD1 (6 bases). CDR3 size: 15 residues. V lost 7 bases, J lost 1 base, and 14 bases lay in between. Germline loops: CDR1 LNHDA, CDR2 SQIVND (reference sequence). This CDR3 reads CASKVDDRSNQPQHF. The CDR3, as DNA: TGTGCCAGTAAGGTAGATGACAGGAGCAATCAGCCCCAGCATTTT. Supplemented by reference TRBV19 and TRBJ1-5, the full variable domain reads DGGITQSPKYLFRKEGQNVTLSCEQNLNHDAMYWYRQDPGQGLRLIYYSQIVNDFQKGDIAEGYSVSREKKESFPLTVTSAQKNPTAFYLCASKVDDRSNQPQHFGDGTRLSIL.

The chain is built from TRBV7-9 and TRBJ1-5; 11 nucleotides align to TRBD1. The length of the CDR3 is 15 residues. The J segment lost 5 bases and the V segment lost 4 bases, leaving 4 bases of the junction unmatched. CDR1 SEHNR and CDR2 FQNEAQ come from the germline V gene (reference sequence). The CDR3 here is CASSSGQGAYQPQHF. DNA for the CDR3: TGTGCCAGCAGCTCCGGACAGGGGGCGTATCAGCCCCAGCATTTT.

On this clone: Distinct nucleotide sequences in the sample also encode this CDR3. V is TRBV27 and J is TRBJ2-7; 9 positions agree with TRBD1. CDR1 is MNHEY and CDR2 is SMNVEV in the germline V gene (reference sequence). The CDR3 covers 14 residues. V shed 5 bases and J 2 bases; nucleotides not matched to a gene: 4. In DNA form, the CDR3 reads TGTGCCAGCAGTCCGGACAGGGGACCCTACGAGCAGTACTTC. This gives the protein CASSPDRGPYEQYF.

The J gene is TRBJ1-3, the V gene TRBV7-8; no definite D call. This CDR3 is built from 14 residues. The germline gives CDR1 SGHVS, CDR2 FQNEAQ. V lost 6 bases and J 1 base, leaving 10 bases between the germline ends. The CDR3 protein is CASSSRGSGNTIYF. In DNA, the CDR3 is TGTGCCAGCAGTTCCCGGGGATCTGGAAACACCATATATTTT.

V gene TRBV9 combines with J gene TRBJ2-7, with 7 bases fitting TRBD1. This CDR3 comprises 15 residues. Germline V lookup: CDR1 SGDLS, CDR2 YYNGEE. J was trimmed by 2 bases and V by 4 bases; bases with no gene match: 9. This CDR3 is CASSPQHRGPYEQYF. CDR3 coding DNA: TGTGCCAGCAGCCCACAACACAGGGGTCCCTACGAGCAGTACTTC.

For the CDR3, the DNA is TGTGCCAGCAGCCACGGACAGGGTGTAGATTCACCCCTCCACTTT. Translated, it gives CASSHGQGVDSPLHF. J is TRBJ1-6 and V is TRBV11-2; 8 nucleotides align to TRBD1. Germline V gene data show CDR1 as SGHAT and CDR2 as FQNNGV. The CDR3 contains 15 residues. V was clipped by 5 bases and J by 8 bases; unmatched bases: 8.

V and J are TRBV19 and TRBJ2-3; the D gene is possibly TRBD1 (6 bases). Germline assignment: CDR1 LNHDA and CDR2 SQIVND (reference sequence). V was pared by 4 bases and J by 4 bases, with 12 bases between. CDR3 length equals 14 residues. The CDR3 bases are TGTGCCAGTAGTAAGACAGGAGGTTCAGATACGCAGTATTTT. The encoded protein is CASSKTGGSDTQYF. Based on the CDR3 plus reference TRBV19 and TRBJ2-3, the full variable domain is DGGITQSPKYLFRKEGQNVTLSCEQNLNHDAMYWYRQDPGQGLRLIYYSQIVNDFQKGDIAEGYSVSREKKESFPLTVTSAQKNPTAFYLCASSKTGGSDTQYFGPGTRLTVL.

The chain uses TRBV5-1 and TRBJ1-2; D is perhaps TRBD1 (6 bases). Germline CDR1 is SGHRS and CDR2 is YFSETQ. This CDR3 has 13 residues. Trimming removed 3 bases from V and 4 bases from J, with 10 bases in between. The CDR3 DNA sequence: TGCGCCAGCAGCTCGGACAGCTTCTATGGCTACACCTTC. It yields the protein CASSSDSFYGYTF.

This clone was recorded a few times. This CDR3 reads CASSTGELQPQHF. For the CDR3, the DNA is TGTGCCAGTAGCACAGGGGAATTACAGCCCCAGCATTTT. The chain couples TRBV19 to TRBJ1-5, with TRBD1 matching 7 bases. Unmatched junction bases numbered 6, after V lost 6 bases and J lost 7 bases. Per germline, CDR1 LNHDA and CDR2 SQIVND (reference sequence). The CDR3 has 13 residues.

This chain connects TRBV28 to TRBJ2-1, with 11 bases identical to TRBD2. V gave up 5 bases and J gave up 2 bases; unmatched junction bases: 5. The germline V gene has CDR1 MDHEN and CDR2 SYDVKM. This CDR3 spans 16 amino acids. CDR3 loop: CASSAPTSGTYNEQFF. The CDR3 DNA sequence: TGTGCCAGCAGTGCACCGACTAGCGGGACCTACAATGAGCAGTTCTTC.